The rows below give T cell receptor beta chains drawn from one sample of a study of T cell responses to AZD1222 COVID-19 vaccine. Produced via immunoSEQ multiplex PCR; TCRdb's table is partial and in-frame only. The table has over 110,000 clones, roughly 88% seen once. The sequences come from peripheral blood, collected 28 days after the second AZD1222 dose. The receptors here all came from an adult who received the AZD1222 COVID-19 vaccine. The CDR3 runs from the conserved cysteine through the conserved F or W. Each record gives: J gene, V gene, D gene, CDR3 protein. A D gene is named only where the DNA matches it firmly.

J: TRBJ1-1
V: TRBV15
D: .
CDR3: CATSRDRNTEAFF

J: TRBJ1-2
V: TRBV29-1
D: .
CDR3: CSVPDGNRVGYTF

J: TRBJ1-1
V: TRBV27
D: .
CDR3: CASRKRAAPEAFF

J: TRBJ1-1
V: TRBV4-3
D: .
CDR3: CASSQDNLGGTHNTEAFF

J: TRBJ1-1
V: TRBV30
D: .
CDR3: CACKPVEGVFTEAFF

J: TRBJ1-4
V: TRBV24-1
D: .
CDR3: CATVYPGDRVPTNEKLFF

J: TRBJ1-1
V: TRBV28
D: .
CDR3: CASSLWAEAFF

J: TRBJ2-7
V: TRBV3-1/TRBV3-2
D: TRBD2
CDR3: CASSFSGLTYEQYF

J: TRBJ2-1
V: TRBV27
D: TRBD1
CDR3: CASSTQGTGAGEQFF

J: TRBJ1-6
V: TRBV10-3
D: .
CDR3: CAISEVQGNSPLHF

J: TRBJ1-1
V: TRBV30
D: .
CDR3: CAWSVTGFGEAFF

J: TRBJ1-6
V: TRBV30
D: .
CDR3: CAWSAGTVNSPLHF

J: TRBJ1-2
V: TRBV27
D: TRBD1
CDR3: CASRSSPGQGNYGYTF

J: TRBJ1-3
V: TRBV6-1
D: .
CDR3: CASSPLDSSGNTIYF

J: TRBJ2-2
V: TRBV30
D: TRBD2
CDR3: CAWSVLAGAGELFF

J: TRBJ1-3
V: TRBV4-2
D: .
CDR3: CASSQEGRTGNTIYF

J: TRBJ2-1
V: TRBV27
D: TRBD2
CDR3: CAEQGAETSGSNEQFF

J: TRBJ2-5
V: TRBV5-4
D: TRBD2
CDR3: CASSLVAGNQETQYF

J: TRBJ1-2
V: TRBV12-3/TRBV12-4
D: .
CDR3: CASTMGGSLGYTF

J: TRBJ2-7
V: TRBV10-3
D: TRBD2
CDR3: CAISGDLAGAYEQYF